The clone carrying this TCR beta chain is classed as medium-sized (0.01 to 0.1%). Antigen: not known. Described time point: sample taken at primary tumor resection. Unsorted whole RNA samples from tumor, nontumor lung or frozen PBMC were sequenced. The data were taken from a study of spatial heterogeneity in lung cancer. About the research overall: Detected beta-chain sequences consistently exceeded alpha-chain sequences. Counts of TCR transcripts in tumor regions correlated strongly with a T cell module score (derived from matched bulk RNA-seq). Raw reads showed each unique TCR and UMI combination turning up more than ten times on average. Study-level findings and limits: In tumors, expanded intratumoral alpha and beta TCR counts tracked mutation counts.

MiXCR, run by TCRdb on the 5' RACE reads, gives a single entry per CDR3 protein. The profile shows about 1,600 distinct CDR3 sequences, over 20% of them singletons. Germline V gene lookup returns CDR1 LGHNA and CDR2 YNFKEQ. V lost 1 base and J lost 4, with 10 bases in between. The CDR3 spans 14 residues. The rearrangement uses TRBV4-2 and TRBJ2-5, with D perhaps matching TRBD1 or TRBD2 (5 bases each). The receptor's source is a male donor with early-stage non-small cell lung cancer. Specimen: lung tumor tissue, collected at surgery. CDR3 nucleotide sequence: TGTGCCAGCAGCCAAGGAACTAGGGGAGAGACCCAGTACTTC. Translating it yields CASSQGTRGETQYF.